A single sample is the source of the 14 T cell receptor beta chains below, sequenced in a study of graft-versus-host responses after intestinal transplantation. The repertoire was sequenced with immunoSEQ multiplex PCR; TCRdb's copy has only in-frame clones and lacks some. The sample includes roughly 38,000 clones, about 93% seen only once; the top ten take approximately 0.76%. Sequenced here: PBMCs, sampled 16 days after intestinal transplant. These receptors were taken from a human patient who received an intestinal transplant, so some T cells may come from the graft donor.

This chain links TRBV19 with TRBJ1-1; no reliable D call. V lost 10 bases and J 0 bases, leaving 12 bases between the germline ends. From germline, CDR1 is LNHDA and CDR2 SQIVND (reference sequence). The CDR3 covers 13 residues. The CDR3 DNA follows: TGTGCCACCCGCAGGACGATGAACACTGAAGCTTTCTTT. Translating gives CATRRTMNTEAFF.

The chain couples TRBV28 to TRBJ2-7; D may be TRBD2 (5 bases). The V gene lost 4 bases and the J gene lost 7 bases, with 23 bases spanning the gap. The CDR3 is 16 residues long. The germline gives CDR1 MDHEN, CDR2 SYDVKM. Written as DNA, the CDR3 is TGTGCCAGCAGTTCTCTCGGGGAGTTTTCCCTCGGGGAGCAGTACTTC. As protein: CASSSLGEFSLGEQYF.

V usage is TRBV4-2 and J usage is TRBJ2-1; 9 nucleotides line up with TRBD2. The CDR3 has 17 residues. The germline V gene encodes CDR1 LGHNA and CDR2 YNFKEQ. V trimming: 5 bases; J trimming: 1 base; junction bases outside the gene matches: 9. The CDR3 DNA sequence: TGTGCCAGCAGCTCAAAGGAGCGGGAGGTTTCCTACAATGAGCAGTTCTTC. The encoded protein is CASSSKEREVSYNEQFF.

This clone was counted once. In nucleotides, the CDR3 is TGTGCCAGCAGCCGGGCTTCCTACAATGAGCAGTTCTTC. Translation: CASSRASYNEQFF. The chain combines TRBV6-5 with TRBJ2-1; no clear D. The CDR3 length is 13 residues. V was clipped by 6 bases and J by 1 base, with 7 bases between them. CDR1 is MNHEY and CDR2 is SVGAGI in the germline V gene.

The rearrangement links TRBV5-1 to TRBJ2-7; 7 bases agree with TRBD1. Germline V gene lookup returns CDR1 SGHRS and CDR2 YFSETQ. This CDR3 has 14 amino acids. Losses at the gene ends were 3 bases for V and 2 bases for J; bases not matched to a gene: 5. CDR3 sequence reads: CASSWKGATYEQYF. Written as DNA, the CDR3 is TGCGCCAGCAGCTGGAAGGGGGCCACCTACGAGCAGTACTTC.

The chain recombines TRBV6-9 with TRBJ2-5, with 8 bases matching TRBD1. There are 13 residues in the CDR3. V lost 6 bases, J lost 5 bases, and 5 bases stayed unmatched. CDR1 and CDR2 from the germline V gene are MNHGY and SVAAGI. CDR3 in DNA: TGTGCCAGCAGCACGACAGGGGCGGAGACCCAGTACTTC. Its protein product is CASSTTGAETQYF.

The chain is built from TRBV6-1 and TRBJ1-4; D call uncertain. This CDR3 spans 15 amino acids. V lost 6 bases and J 1 base, leaving 12 bases between the germline ends. Germline V gives CDR1 MNHNS, CDR2 SASEGT. Here the CDR3 DNA reads TGTGCCAGCAGAGCGGCTCCGGGAACTAATGAAAAACTGTTTTTT. Its translation is CASRAAPGTNEKLFF.

A single count supports this clone. The rearrangement links TRBV28 to TRBJ1-5; D possibly corresponds to TRBD1 (6 bases). Trimming stripped 4 bases from V and 4 bases from J, with 17 bases between. The CDR3 runs 16 residues. CDR1 and CDR2 (germline): MDHEN, SYDVKM. CDR3 in DNA: TGTGCCAGCAGTTGGGAGATGGCGGGGGCTAATCAGCCCCAGCATTTT. Translated: CASSWEMAGANQPQHF.

V is TRBV6-5 and J is TRBJ1-1; D is unclear. V was shortened by 7 bases and J by 4 bases, with 16 bases between the two germline ends. CDR3 size: 14 residues. Germline V gives CDR1 MNHEY, CDR2 SVGAGI. The CDR3 DNA reads as TGTGCCAGCACCAGGAGAGGTTTTGGCACTGAAGCTTTCTTT. This translates into CASTRRGFGTEAFF.

This sequence joins TRBV19 and TRBJ2-7, with D unresolved. CDR3 length equals 14 residues. Germline V lookup: CDR1 LNHDA, CDR2 SQIVND (reference sequence). V lost 3 bases to trimming and J lost 3 bases, with 12 bases between them. CDR3 in DNA: TGTGCCAGTAGTATCTGGCCCTACTGCTACGAGCAGTACTTC. Encoded protein: CASSIWPYCYEQYF.

This chain links TRBV4-1 with TRBJ1-1, with TRBD1 as a possible D gene (6 bases). In germline, CDR1 is MGHRA, CDR2 YSYEKL. The CDR3 is made up of 15 amino acids. Trimming stripped 0 bases from V and 5 bases from J, with 13 bases between. The CDR3 spells CASSQERGGVTEAFF. For the CDR3, the DNA is TGCGCCAGCAGCCAAGAAAGGGGGGGTGTAACTGAAGCTTTCTTT.

The V and J genes are TRBV23-1 and TRBJ1-1; D is perhaps TRBD1 (6 bases). TRBV23-1 is given ORF status, its function remaining uncertain. V gave up 3 bases and J gave up 8 bases, with 28 bases separating them. The CDR3 contains 18 residues. This CDR3 reads CASSQGCEQGVFNPEAFF. The CDR3 nucleotides are TGCGCCAGCAGTCAGGGTTGTGAACAGGGAGTGTTCAACCCCGAAGCTTTCTTT.

The chain's CDR3 is CASSPSGSGSYEQYF. CDR3 bases: TGTGCCAGCAGCCCAAGCGGGAGTGGTTCCTACGAGCAGTACTTC. The V call is TRBV9, the J call TRBJ2-7; 8 bases map to TRBD2. This CDR3 is built from 15 residues. In germline, CDR1 is SGDLS, CDR2 YYNGEE. V was clipped by 4 bases and J by 1 base; unmatched bases: 7. The variable domain in full, with the rest retrieved from reference TRBV9 and TRBJ2-7, is DSGVTQTPKHLITATGQRVTLRCSPRSGDLSVYWYQQSLDQGLQFLIQYYNGEERAKGNILERFSAQQFPDLHSELNLSSLELGDSALYFCASSPSGSGSYEQYFGPGTRLTVT.

The rearrangement uses TRBV7-3 and TRBJ2-7; D uncertain. Trimming pared 4 bases from V and 7 bases from J, leaving 14 bases between. Per germline, CDR1 SGHTA and CDR2 FQGTGA. The CDR3 totals 13 residues. As DNA, the CDR3 is TGTGCCAGCAGCTCCCCGCCAGCGCGGGAGCAGTACTTC. It encodes CASSSPPAREQYF.